Below, 25 T cell receptor beta chains from the same sample are listed, as sequenced in a study of vaccination and CD4 T cells after COVID-19. Cultured CD4+ T cell DNA underwent sequencing with the Oncomine TCR Beta short-read assay. TCRdb used MiXCR to reprocess the PCR reads, holding one entry per CDR3 protein. The sample includes tens of thousands of distinct CDR3 sequences, around 63% seen only once; the top ten take 3.5% to 4.5%. These receptors' targets are unknown. The treatment is: approximately nine-day PBMC culture with coronavirus spike peptide pools or control peptides (ViraFEST assay). Input material: CD4+ T cells from blood, cultured in vitro. The source of these receptors is a human donor who had recovered from COVID-19.

The chain carries TRBV10-3 and TRBJ1-2; 7 bases align to TRBD1. Germline CDR1 and CDR2: ENHRY and SYGVKD. The CDR3 is made up of 14 amino acids. Trimming at V came to 7 bases and at J to 6 bases, leaving 11 bases not matched to a gene. The CDR3 sequence: CAINRGGATNGYTF. CDR3 coding DNA: TGTGCCATCAATCGAGGGGGCGCAACTAATGGCTACACCTTC.

This chain connects TRBV12-5 to TRBJ1-1; D remains ambiguous. The germline V and J ends were trimmed by 8 bases and 1 base, with 5 bases remaining between them. Germline V CDR1 and CDR2: LGHNT, FRNRAP. The CDR3 totals 11 residues. The chain's CDR3 is CASSQNTEAFF. DNA for the CDR3: TGTGCTAGTTCACAGAACACTGAAGCTTTCTTT.

This chain connects TRBV19 to TRBJ1-5, with D tentatively TRBD1 (6 bases). The CDR3 runs to 17 residues. V shed 6 bases and J shed 6 bases, with 24 bases lying between them. Per germline, CDR1 LNHDA and CDR2 SQIVND (reference sequence). CDR3 DNA sequence: TGTGCCAGTAGCGGCGCCCTGACCCTGGGAGGGGGTCAGCCCCAGCATTTT. As protein: CASSGALTLGGGQPQHF.

This rearrangement joins TRBV7-8 to TRBJ1-1; 8 bases fit TRBD1. J gave up 4 bases and V 2 bases, and 6 bases lay outside the gene matches. The CDR3 sequence is 15 residues long. The germline gives CDR1 SGHVS, CDR2 FQNEAQ. The CDR3 reads CASSLTGQGGTEAFF. The CDR3 DNA reads as TGTGCCAGCAGCTTAACTGGACAGGGAGGCACTGAAGCTTTCTTT.

J is TRBJ2-3 and V is TRBV7-2; 8 nucleotides line up with TRBD2. This CDR3 comprises 15 residues. The V gene's germline CDR1 is SGHTA and CDR2 FQGNSA. The junction had 5 bases not matched to a gene; V was cut back by 2 bases and J by 4 bases. The CDR3 DNA sequence: TGTGCCAGCAGCTTATCCCAGACTAGCGCAGATACGCAGTATTTT. Amino acid sequence: CASSLSQTSADTQYF.

The chain has TRBV7-9 and TRBJ2-2; 8 nucleotides agree with TRBD1. This CDR3 is 17 amino acids long. The germline CDR1 and CDR2 sequences are SEHNR and FQNEAQ (reference sequence). V shed 3 bases, J shed 6 bases, and the junction held 12 bases outside the gene matches. The CDR3 is CASSFPRQGLMAGELFF. For the CDR3, the DNA is TGTGCCAGCAGCTTCCCGAGACAGGGGTTGATGGCCGGGGAGCTGTTTTTT.

This clonotype was recorded once. The V gene is TRBV27, the J gene TRBJ2-7; 7 bases line up with TRBD1. The CDR3 loop spans 13 amino acids. Germline loops: CDR1 MNHEY, CDR2 SMNVEV (reference sequence). After removal of 6 bases from V and 0 bases from J, the junction contained 2 bases not matched to a gene. CDR3 sequence reads: CASRRGLSYEQYF. CDR3 nucleotide sequence: TGTGCCAGCAGAAGGGGGCTCTCCTACGAGCAGTACTTC.

V usage is TRBV5-1 and J usage is TRBJ1-1, with D possibly being TRBD1 (6 bases). Between the trimmed V and J ends, which lost 5 bases and 4 bases, there was a span of 15 bases. Germline assignment: CDR1 SGHRS and CDR2 YFSETQ. This CDR3 is built from 14 residues. This CDR3 reads CASSRGPGSTEAFF. Written as DNA, the CDR3 is TGCGCCAGCAGTCGGGGGCCAGGTTCCACTGAAGCTTTCTTT.

The chain recombines TRBV5-6 with TRBJ1-2; possibly TRBD1 for D (5 bases). The CDR3 has 14 residues. Germline lookup yields CDR1 SGHDT and CDR2 YYEEEE. The V end lost 0 bases, the J end lost 3 bases, and 9 bases lay between the germline ends. As DNA, the CDR3 is TGTGCCAGCAGCTTGGCAGGGCCCGACTATGGCTACACCTTC. This encodes CASSLAGPDYGYTF.

This clonotype was found a few times. The chain couples TRBV21-1 to TRBJ1-5; the tabulated D call, TRBD1, remains unverified against the DNA. TRBV21-1 is assigned pseudogene status. CDR3 length: 15 amino acids. In nucleotides, the CDR3 is TGTGCCAGCAGCGGTCGTCAGGGGTTCAATCAGCCCCAGCATTTT. This translates into CASSGRQGFNQPQHF.

The V and J genes are TRBV19 and TRBJ1-1; weak D call: TRBD1 (5 bases). The CDR3 sequence is 13 residues long. Trimming took 8 bases from V and 5 from J, leaving 15 bases between them. Germline CDR1 and CDR2: LNHDA and SQIVND (reference sequence). CDR3 protein: CASREIGVTEAFF. The CDR3 DNA follows: TGTGCCAGTCGGGAAATAGGGGTTACTGAAGCTTTCTTT. Full variable domain (missing parts from reference TRBV19 and TRBJ1-1): DGGITQSPKYLFRKEGQNVTLSCEQNLNHDAMYWYRQDPGQGLRLIYYSQIVNDFQKGDIAEGYSVSREKKESFPLTVTSAQKNPTAFYLCASREIGVTEAFFGQGTRLTVV.

The V and J genes are TRBV11-2 and TRBJ2-2, with 7 nucleotides matching TRBD2. Germline CDR1 reads SGHAT; CDR2 reads FQNNGV. The CDR3 length is 15 residues. The V gene end was trimmed by 1 base and the J gene end by 2 bases; junction bases not matched to a gene: 1. CDR3 sequence: CASSLVAGNTGELFF. The CDR3 nucleotides read TGTGCCAGCAGCTTAGTAGCGGGCAACACCGGGGAGCTGTTTTTT.

CDR3: CASSRTTRATASTDTQYF. CDR3 in DNA: TGTGCCAGCAGTCGGACTACCAGAGCGACAGCTAGCACAGATACGCAGTATTTT. The chain links TRBV6-1 to TRBJ2-3; TRBD2 might be the D (6 bases). The V end was cut by 5 bases, the J end by 0 bases, with 21 bases between. The germline V gene has CDR1 MNHNS and CDR2 SASEGT. CDR3 length equals 18 residues.

CDR3 sequence: CAWERGTEAFF. As DNA, the CDR3 is TGTGCCTGGGAACGGGGGACTGAAGCTTTCTTT. The V and J genes are TRBV30 and TRBJ1-1, with D perhaps matching TRBD1 (5 bases). V lost 5 bases to trimming and J lost 5 bases, with 9 bases between them. CDR1 GTSNPN and CDR2 SVGIG come from the germline V gene (reference sequence). The CDR3 sequence is 11 residues long.

The rearrangement uses TRBV30 and TRBJ1-2; no clear D. Germline V CDR1 and CDR2: GTSNPN, SVGIG (reference sequence). The ends were cut back, 1 base at V and 4 bases at J, with 13 bases in the middle. This CDR3 is 14 amino acids long. As DNA, the CDR3 is TGTGCCTGGAGTGGAGCTATGGGGATCTATGGCTACACCTTC. It codes for CAWSGAMGIYGYTF.

The chain is built from TRBV6-2 or TRBV6-3 and TRBJ2-2; 8 bases agree with TRBD1. Germline V gene lookup returns CDR1 MNHEY and CDR2 SVGEGT. Trimming cost V 4 bases and J 5 bases; bases outside gene matches: 3. This CDR3 has 14 amino acids. DNA of the CDR3: TGTGCCAGCAGTTCGAACAGGGGGACCGGGGAGCTGTTTTTT. Amino acid sequence: CASSSNRGTGELFF.

The chain uses TRBV6-4 and TRBJ2-3; possible D gene TRBD1, 6 bases. Between the trimmed V and J ends, which lost 5 bases and 6 bases, there was a span of 15 bases. The CDR3 totals 14 residues. CDR1 and CDR2 (germline): MRHNA, SNTAGT. The CDR3 region is CASSWTESTDTQYF. DNA of the CDR3: TGTGCCAGCAGTTGGACAGAGTCCACGGATACGCAGTATTTT.

There are a few counts of this clonotype. The chain is built from TRBV6-1 and TRBJ1-5; TRBD1 matches 7 bases. V was clipped by 4 bases and J by 5 bases; unmatched bases: 14. CDR1 and CDR2 from the germline V gene are MNHNS and SASEGT. This CDR3 is 17 amino acids long. In nucleotides, the CDR3 is TGTGCCAGCAGTGCCCCCATGAACAGGGGTTGGGATCAGCCCCAGCATTTT. Translating gives CASSAPMNRGWDQPQHF.

This clonotype was seen more than once but under ten times. CDR3 nucleotides: TGCAGTGCTAGAGCGAGGACAGGGGACTATGGCTACACCTTC. Its translation: CSARARTGDYGYTF. The V gene is TRBV20-1, the J gene TRBJ1-2; 9 bases line up with TRBD1. V lost 1 base to trimming and J lost 3 bases; unmatched junction nucleotides: 3. The CDR3 loop spans 14 amino acids. In germline, CDR1 is DFQATT, CDR2 SNEGSKA (reference sequence).

This clonotype came up once. The chain joins TRBV6-2 or TRBV6-3 to TRBJ1-2, with D tentatively TRBD1 (6 bases). The CDR3 extends over 12 amino acids. V was trimmed by 7 bases and J by 8 bases, leaving 14 bases between them. The germline V gene has CDR1 MNHEY and CDR2 SVGEGT. CDR3 loop: CASTSHRGGYTF. CDR3 DNA sequence: TGTGCCAGCACCTCCCATAGGGGGGGCTACACCTTC.

The chain uses TRBV7-9 and TRBJ2-2; no reliable D call. The CDR3 is 13 amino acids. Trimming left V 5 bases short and J 5 bases short, with 9 bases between. Germline V gene lookup returns CDR1 SEHNR and CDR2 FQNEAQ (reference sequence). The CDR3 nucleotides read TGTGCCAGCAGCAGAGGCAGGACCGGGGAGCTGTTTTTT. Translating it yields CASSRGRTGELFF. The full variable domain, rest sourced from reference TRBV7-9 and TRBJ2-2, is DTGVSQNPRHKITKRGQNVTFRCDPISEHNRLYWYRQTLGQGPEFLTYFQNEAQLEKSRLLSDRFSAERPKGSFSTLEIQRTEQGDSAMYLCASSRGRTGELFFGEGSRLTVL.

The chain carries TRBV5-1 and TRBJ1-2; D call uncertain. The germline V and J ends were trimmed by 2 bases and 5 bases, with 10 bases remaining between them. Per the germline V gene, CDR1 is SGHRS and CDR2 is YFSETQ. This CDR3 comprises 13 residues. The DNA for the CDR3 is TGCGCCAGCAGCTTACGCCCGGTTTATGGCTACACCTTC. Translated, it gives CASSLRPVYGYTF.

The V call is TRBV4-2, the J call TRBJ1-5, with D tentatively TRBD1 (5 bases). This CDR3 is 14 amino acids long. Germline V gene lookup returns CDR1 LGHNA and CDR2 YNFKEQ. Trimming stripped 3 bases from V and 5 bases from J, with 11 bases between. CDR3 loop: CASSHPGSDQPQHF. CDR3 DNA: TGTGCCAGCAGCCATCCAGGGTCTGATCAGCCCCAGCATTTT.

This clonotype was counted a few times. The V and J genes are TRBV7-8 and TRBJ1-1; possibly TRBD1 for D (6 bases). In germline, CDR1 is SGHVS, CDR2 FQNEAQ. The CDR3 has 14 amino acids. The V gene lost 5 bases and the J gene lost 0 bases, with 10 bases spanning the gap. CDR3 coding DNA: TGTGCCAGCAGCCCCGACAGGATGAACACTGAAGCTTTCTTT. It codes for CASSPDRMNTEAFF.

The chain employs TRBV6-2 or TRBV6-3 and TRBJ2-1, with D possibly matching TRBD2 (6 bases). The CDR3 is 13 residues long. Per germline, CDR1 MNHEY and CDR2 SVGEGT. The V end was cut by 4 bases, the J end by 4 bases, with 8 bases between. CDR3 coding DNA: TGTGCCAGCAGTTCGGGGGTTTACAATGAGCAGTTCTTC. Its translation: CASSSGVYNEQFF.